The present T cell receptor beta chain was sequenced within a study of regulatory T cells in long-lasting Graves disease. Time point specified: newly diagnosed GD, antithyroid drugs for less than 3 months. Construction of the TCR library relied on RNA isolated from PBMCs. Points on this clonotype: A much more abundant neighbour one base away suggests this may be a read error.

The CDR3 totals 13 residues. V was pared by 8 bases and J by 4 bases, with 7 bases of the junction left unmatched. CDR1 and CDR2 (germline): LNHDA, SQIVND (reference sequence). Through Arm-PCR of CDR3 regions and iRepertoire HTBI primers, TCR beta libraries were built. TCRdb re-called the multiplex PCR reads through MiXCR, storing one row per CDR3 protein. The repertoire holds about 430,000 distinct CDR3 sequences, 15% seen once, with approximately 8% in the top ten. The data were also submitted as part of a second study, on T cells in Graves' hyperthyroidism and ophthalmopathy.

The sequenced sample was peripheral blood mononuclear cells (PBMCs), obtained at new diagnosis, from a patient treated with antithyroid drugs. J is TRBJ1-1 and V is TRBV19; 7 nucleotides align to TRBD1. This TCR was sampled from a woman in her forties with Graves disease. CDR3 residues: CASGLQGLTEAFF. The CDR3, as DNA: TGTGCCAGTGGGCTACAGGGGCTCACTGAAGCTTTCTTT.